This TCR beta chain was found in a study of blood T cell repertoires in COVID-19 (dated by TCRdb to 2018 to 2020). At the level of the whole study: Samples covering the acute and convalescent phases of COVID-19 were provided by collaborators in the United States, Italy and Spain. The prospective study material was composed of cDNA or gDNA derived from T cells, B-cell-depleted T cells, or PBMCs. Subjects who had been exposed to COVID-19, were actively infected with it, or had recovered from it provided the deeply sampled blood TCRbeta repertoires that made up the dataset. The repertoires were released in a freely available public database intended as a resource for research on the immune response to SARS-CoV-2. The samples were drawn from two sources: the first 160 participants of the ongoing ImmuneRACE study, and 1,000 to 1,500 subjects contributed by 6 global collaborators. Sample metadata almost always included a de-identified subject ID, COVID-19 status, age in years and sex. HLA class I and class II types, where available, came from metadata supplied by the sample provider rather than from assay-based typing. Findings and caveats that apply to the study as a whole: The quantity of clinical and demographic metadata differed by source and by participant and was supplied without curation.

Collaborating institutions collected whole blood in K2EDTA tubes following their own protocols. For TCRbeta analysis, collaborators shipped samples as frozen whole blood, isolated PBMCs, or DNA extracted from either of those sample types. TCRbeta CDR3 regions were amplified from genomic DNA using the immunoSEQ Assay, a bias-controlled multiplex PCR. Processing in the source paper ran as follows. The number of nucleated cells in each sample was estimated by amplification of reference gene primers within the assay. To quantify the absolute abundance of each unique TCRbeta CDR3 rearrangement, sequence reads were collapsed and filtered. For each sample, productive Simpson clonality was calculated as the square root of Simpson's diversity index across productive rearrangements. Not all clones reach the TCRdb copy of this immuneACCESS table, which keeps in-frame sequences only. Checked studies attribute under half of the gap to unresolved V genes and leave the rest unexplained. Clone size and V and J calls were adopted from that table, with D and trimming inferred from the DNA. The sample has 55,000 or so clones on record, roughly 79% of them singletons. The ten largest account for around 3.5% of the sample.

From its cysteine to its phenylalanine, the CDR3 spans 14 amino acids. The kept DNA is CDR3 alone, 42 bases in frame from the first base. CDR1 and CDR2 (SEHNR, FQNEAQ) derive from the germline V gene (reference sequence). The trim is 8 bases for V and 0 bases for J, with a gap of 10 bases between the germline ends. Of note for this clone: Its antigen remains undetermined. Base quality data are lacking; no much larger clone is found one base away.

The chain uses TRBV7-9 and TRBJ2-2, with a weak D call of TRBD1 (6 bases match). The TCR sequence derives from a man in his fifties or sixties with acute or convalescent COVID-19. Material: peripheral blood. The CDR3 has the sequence CASVGTPNTGELFF. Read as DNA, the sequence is TGTGCCAGCGTCGGGACACCGAACACCGGGGAGCTGTTTTTT.